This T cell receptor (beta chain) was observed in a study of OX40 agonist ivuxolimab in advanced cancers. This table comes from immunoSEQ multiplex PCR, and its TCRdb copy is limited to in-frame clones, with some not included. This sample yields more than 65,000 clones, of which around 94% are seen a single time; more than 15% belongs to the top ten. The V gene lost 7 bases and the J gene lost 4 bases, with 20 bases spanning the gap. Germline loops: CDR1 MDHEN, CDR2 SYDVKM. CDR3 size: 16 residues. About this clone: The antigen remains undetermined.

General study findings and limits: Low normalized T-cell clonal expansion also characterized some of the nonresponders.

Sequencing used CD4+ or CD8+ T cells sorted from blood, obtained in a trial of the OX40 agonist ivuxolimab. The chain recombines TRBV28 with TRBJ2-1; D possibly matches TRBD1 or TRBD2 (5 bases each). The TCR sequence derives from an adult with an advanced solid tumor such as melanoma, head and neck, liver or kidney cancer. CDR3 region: CASTNFWGTEYNEQFF. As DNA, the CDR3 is TGTGCCAGCACCAATTTTTGGGGGACCGAGTACAATGAGCAGTTCTTC.